Included here is one T cell receptor (beta chain) sequence, with context. What this receptor recognizes is not known. Base quality data are lacking; no much larger clone is found one base away. This sample is part of a study of shared clonotypes between healthy human individuals (dated by TCRdb to about 2020). In terms of the full investigation: The cohort comprised a couple of women and a few men aged 18 to 49 years. For each donor, CD4 naive and CD4 memory were each run on three plates, CD8 naive on two plates, and CD8 memory on one plate. Blood TCR repertoires of about five healthy adults were deeply sequenced to estimate repertoire size and the extent of clonotype sharing between individuals. To increase sequencing depth and limit assay-specific biases, different laboratories used diverse techniques to prepare libraries and sequence TCR repertoires. Per donor, leukapheresis produced somewhere between about 0.94 and 9.5 billion PBMCs. Findings and caveats that apply to the study as a whole: Larger estimated clonotype richness was generally found for naive subsets than for memory subsets. The genetic and exposure-history diversity represented was limited by the small number of donors. When four donors were compared, the shared fraction of clonotypes was around 5.1% for naive CD4, over 3% for naive CD8, about 2.4% for memory CD4, and approximately 0.4% for memory CD8. Rarefaction of sorted-subset datasets indicated incomplete sequencing despite the large sequencing depth. Compared with non-shared clonotypes, the clonotypes found in all four sorted-subset donors had higher generation probabilities. Pairwise subsampling led to the expectation that sequencing depth would affect the degree of clonotype sharing among donors. Sampling was limited to blood, and TCR repertoires in tissue likely differ from TCR repertoires in blood.

Using the deep immunoSEQ assay, multiplex PCR amplified TCR CDR3 regions from genomic DNA. For each cell subset, the extracted genomic DNA was distributed evenly across all wells of several immunoSEQ 96-well plates, and each plate served as one replicate. Each replicate PCR for sorted subsets received about 0.2 ug genomic DNA, equal to roughly 30,000 T cell genomes. Purified libraries were measured with a Qubit 3.0 fluorometer, size-checked on a Bioanalyzer 2100, and measured again with the KAPA Library Quantification kit. Every immunoSEQ 96-well plate was sequenced on a dedicated single-read 150-cycle Illumina NextSeq 550 flow cell. Turning to the authors' computational methods: The immunoSEQ output contained only junctional sequences without quality scores, so filtering could not match that applied to full-length reads. Sequences were annotated with PyIR, a Python wrapper for IgBLAST v1.9, and V/J genes and CDR3 were assigned using IMGT germline references. Any read was removed if the V/J assignment was weak (E-value above 1e-6), the CDR3 was missing, or the read contained stop codons, out-of-frame junctions, or ambiguous translated residues. V3J clonotypes were defined as sequences sharing an identical inferred V gene, J gene, and CDR3 amino acid sequence. Percentage overlap between repertoires was computed as shared unique clonotypes divided by the size of the smaller repertoire. Richness of each repertoire was evaluated using RTK rarefaction, the Chao1 estimator, and Recon v2.1 estimates of unobserved clonotypes. For all TCRbeta clonotypes obtained by the gDNA method from a few donors, generation probabilities were computed with OLGA. TCRdb provides this immuneACCESS table in a form limited to in-frame rearrangements. Some clones are lacking; in checked studies, under half of them reflect an unresolved V gene, and why the rest are absent is not known. That table gives V, J and clone size, and the DNA gave D and trimming. The sample table shows around 2.5 million clones, and 80% to 95% are seen once. The ten biggest clones cover approximately 0.37% of the sample.

The donors were healthy, HIV-negative adults who had no recently reported acute infections or vaccinations. Every donor was a Caucasian adult living in Nashville, Tennessee, USA. CD4+ T cells were enriched by magnetic negative selection; naive cells were then positively selected on CD45RA, and the negative fraction formed the memory subset. Blood was collected by leukapheresis, and PBMCs were isolated by Ficoll-Histopaque density gradient centrifugation and then cryopreserved in liquid nitrogen vapor phase. Purity and quantity of every magnetically sorted T cell population were checked by analytical flow cytometry. Genomic DNA was isolated from every sorted fraction and measured by UV absorbance on a Nanodrop 2000c. The receptor was derived from a man younger than 35 in good health. Some clones in this sample may be carry-over from other donors' samples. Sequenced input: naive CD4+ T cells from PBMCs. The cell subset or site tag for this specimen amounts to: CD45RA+ positively selected.

CDR3 region: CASTEYREAFF. The DNA sequence follows: TGTGCCAGTACCGAGTATCGGGAAGCTTTCTTT. The chain employs TRBV19 and TRBJ1-1, with the D gene uncertain. Trimming takes 7 bases from V and 8 bases from J, and the germline ends sit 11 bases apart. CDR1 and CDR2, looked up from the germline V gene (reference sequence), are LNHDA and SQIVND. The CDR3 contains 11 residues, cysteine and phenylalanine counted. Only the CDR3 part of the read is kept: 33 bases, read in frame from the first base.